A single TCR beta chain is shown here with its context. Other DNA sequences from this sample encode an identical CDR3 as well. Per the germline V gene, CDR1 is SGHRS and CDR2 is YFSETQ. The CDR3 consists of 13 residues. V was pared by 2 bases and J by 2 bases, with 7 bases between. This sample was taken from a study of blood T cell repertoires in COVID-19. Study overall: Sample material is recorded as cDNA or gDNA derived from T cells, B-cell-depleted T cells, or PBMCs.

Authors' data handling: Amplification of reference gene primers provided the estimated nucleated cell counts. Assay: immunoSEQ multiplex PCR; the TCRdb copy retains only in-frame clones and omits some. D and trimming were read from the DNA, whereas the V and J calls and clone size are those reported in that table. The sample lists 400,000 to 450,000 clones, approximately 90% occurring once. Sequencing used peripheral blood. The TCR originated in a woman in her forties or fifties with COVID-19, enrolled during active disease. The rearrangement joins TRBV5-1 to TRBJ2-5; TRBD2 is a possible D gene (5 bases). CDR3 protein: CASSLGRQETQYF. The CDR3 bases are TGCGCCAGCAGCTTAGGGAGACAAGAGACCCAGTACTTC.